This passage covers 9 T cell receptor beta chains from one sample sequenced in a study of response to subunit inactivated influenza vaccine. TCRdb redid the calling of the RT-PCR reads with MiXCR, one entry per CDR3 protein. This sample yields over 150,000 distinct CDR3 sequences, of which 9.2% are seen a single time; approximately 10% belongs to the top ten. The sample consisted of non-naive T cells sorted from PBMCs, taken on the day of vaccination. All receptors come from a man aged 50-59 years who received an inactivated influenza vaccine.

This clonotype has a count of ten or more. The chain links TRBV10-2 to TRBJ1-2, with 8 positions matching TRBD1. After removal of 10 bases from V and 4 bases from J, the junction contained 8 bases not matched to a gene. CDR1 WSHSY and CDR2 SAAADI come from the germline V gene. CDR3 length equals 13 residues. The CDR3 spells CAINDGTGYGYTF. In DNA form, the CDR3 reads TGCGCCATCAACGACGGGACAGGCTATGGCTACACCTTC.

The sample holds many counts of this clonotype. The V gene is TRBV4-1, the J gene TRBJ2-6; tentatively, D is TRBD1 or TRBD2 (5 bases each). V lost 4 bases to trimming and J lost 4 bases, with 11 bases between them. Germline loops: CDR1 MGHRA, CDR2 YSYEKL. This CDR3 comprises 15 residues. The DNA of the CDR3 is TGCGCCAGCAGCCCTGAGGGGTACGGGGCCAACGTCCTGACTTTC. It codes for CASSPEGYGANVLTF.

This clonotype came up a few times. The V gene is TRBV7-9, the J gene TRBJ1-1; no reliable D call. The CDR3 is made up of 14 amino acids. Between the trimmed V and J ends, which lost 5 bases and 1 base, there was a span of 11 bases. The germline V gene encodes CDR1 SEHNR and CDR2 FQNEAQ (reference sequence). The CDR3 coding sequence is TGTGCCAGCAGCCCATGGACTGAGAACACTGAAGCTTTCTTT. Residues: CASSPWTENTEAFF.

This chain joins TRBV20-1 and TRBJ2-7, with TRBD2 identical over 8 bases. J gave up 3 bases and V 6 bases, and 10 bases lay outside the gene matches. CDR3 length: 14 amino acids. From germline, CDR1 is DFQATT and CDR2 SNEGSKA (reference sequence). Here the CDR3 reads CSAPTSGRGYEQYF. The CDR3 DNA reads as TGCAGTGCACCCACTAGCGGTCGAGGCTACGAGCAGTACTTC.

There are many counts of this clonotype. J is TRBJ2-1 and V is TRBV5-5, with a weak D call TRBD1 (5 bases). V dropped 5 bases and J dropped 1 base, with 13 bases sitting between them. Germline V gene sequence: CDR1 SGHKS, CDR2 YYEKEE (reference sequence). The CDR3 has 15 amino acids. CDR3 in amino acids: CASSSGPQSYNEQFF. The CDR3 region has the DNA TGTGCCAGCAGTTCAGGGCCGCAATCCTACAATGAGCAGTTCTTC.

V usage is TRBV6-5 and J usage is TRBJ1-2, with D maybe TRBD1 (6 bases). The ends were cut back, 6 bases at V and 4 bases at J, with 9 bases in the middle. CDR1 is MNHEY, CDR2 SVGAGI, per germline. The CDR3 sequence is 12 residues long. For the CDR3, the DNA is TGTGCCAGCAGGGACAGTGTCTATGGCTACACCTTC. Amino acid sequence: CASRDSVYGYTF.

This clonotype has only a few counts. The genes are TRBV20-1 and TRBJ2-7; D is undetermined. The length of the CDR3 is 11 residues. From germline, CDR1 is DFQATT and CDR2 SNEGSKA (reference sequence). V shed 6 bases and J shed 8 bases, with 14 bases lying between them. CDR3 sequence reads: CSATLHIQQYF. CDR3 sequence (DNA): TGCAGTGCCACACTACACATACAGCAGTACTTC.

This clonotype appeared many times. The genes are TRBV27 and TRBJ2-7; no firm D call. Germline CDR1 and CDR2: MNHEY and SMNVEV (reference sequence). The CDR3 spans 15 residues. V was clipped by 7 bases and J by 1 base, with 17 bases between them. Written as DNA, the CDR3 is TGTGCCAGCACCCAGTCCCTCTCTGGTTCCTACGAGCAGTACTTC. It specifies CASTQSLSGSYEQYF.

This clonotype showed up many times. This chain links TRBV4-2 with TRBJ2-3, with no clear D. The CDR3 has 15 amino acids. Germline CDR1 and CDR2: LGHNA and YNFKEQ. V shed 0 bases and J shed 4 bases, with 11 bases lying between them. CDR3 DNA: TGTGCCAGCAGCCAAGACCTTAGGGTTTCAGATACGCAGTATTTT. It encodes CASSQDLRVSDTQYF.